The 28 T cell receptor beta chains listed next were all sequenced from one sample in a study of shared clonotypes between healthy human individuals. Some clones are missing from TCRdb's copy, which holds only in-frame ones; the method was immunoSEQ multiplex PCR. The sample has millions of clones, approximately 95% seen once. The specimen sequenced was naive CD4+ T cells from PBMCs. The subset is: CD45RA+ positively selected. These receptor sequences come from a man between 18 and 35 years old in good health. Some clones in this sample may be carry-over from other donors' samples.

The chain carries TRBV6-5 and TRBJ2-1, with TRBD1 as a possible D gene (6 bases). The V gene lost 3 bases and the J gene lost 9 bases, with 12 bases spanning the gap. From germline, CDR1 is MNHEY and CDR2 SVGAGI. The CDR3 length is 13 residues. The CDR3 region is CASSYDRLGEQFF. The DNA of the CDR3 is TGTGCCAGCAGTTATGACAGGCTTGGTGAGCAGTTCTTC.

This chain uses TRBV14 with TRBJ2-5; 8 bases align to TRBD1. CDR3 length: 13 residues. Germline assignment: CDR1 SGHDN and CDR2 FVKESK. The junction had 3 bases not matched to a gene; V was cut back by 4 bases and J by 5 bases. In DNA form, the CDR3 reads TGTGCCAGCAGCCGGACAGGGAGGGAGACCCAGTACTTC. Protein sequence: CASSRTGRETQYF.

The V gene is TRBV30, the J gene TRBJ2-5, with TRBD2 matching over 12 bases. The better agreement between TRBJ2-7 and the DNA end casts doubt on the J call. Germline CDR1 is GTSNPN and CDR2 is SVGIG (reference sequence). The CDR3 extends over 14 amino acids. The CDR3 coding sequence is TGTGCCTGCCGGCCACTAGCGGGAGGATACGAGCAGTACTTC. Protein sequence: CACRPLAGGYEQYF.

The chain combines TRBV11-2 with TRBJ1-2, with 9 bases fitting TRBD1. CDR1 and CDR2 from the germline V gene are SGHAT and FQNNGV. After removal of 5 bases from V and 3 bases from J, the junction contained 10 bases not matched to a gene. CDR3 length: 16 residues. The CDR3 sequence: CASSPERTGADYGYTF. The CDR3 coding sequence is TGTGCCAGCAGCCCAGAAAGGACAGGGGCGGACTATGGCTACACCTTC.

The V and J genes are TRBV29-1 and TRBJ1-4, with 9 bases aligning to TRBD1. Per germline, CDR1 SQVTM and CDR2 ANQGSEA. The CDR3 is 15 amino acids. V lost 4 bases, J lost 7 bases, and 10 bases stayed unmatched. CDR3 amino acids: CSVAQAGTGTEKLFF. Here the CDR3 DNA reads TGCAGCGTTGCTCAAGCCGGGACAGGGACTGAAAAACTGTTTTTT.

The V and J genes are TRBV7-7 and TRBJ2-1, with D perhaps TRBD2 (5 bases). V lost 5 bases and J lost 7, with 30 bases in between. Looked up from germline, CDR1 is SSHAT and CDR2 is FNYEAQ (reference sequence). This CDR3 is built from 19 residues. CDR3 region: CASSRLEGVPGLGDNEQFF. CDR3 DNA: TGTGCCAGCAGCCGATTAGAGGGAGTTCCTGGGCTTGGCGATAATGAGCAGTTCTTC.

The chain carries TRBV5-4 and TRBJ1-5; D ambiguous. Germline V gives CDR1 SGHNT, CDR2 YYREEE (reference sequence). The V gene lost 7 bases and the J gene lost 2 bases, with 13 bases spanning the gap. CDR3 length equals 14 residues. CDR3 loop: CASGNLDGNQPQHF. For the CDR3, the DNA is TGTGCCAGCGGAAACCTGGACGGCAATCAGCCCCAGCATTTT. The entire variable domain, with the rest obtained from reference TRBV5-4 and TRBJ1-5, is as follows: ETGVTQSPTHLIKTRGQQVTLRCSSQSGHNTVSWYQQALGQGPQFIFQYYREEENGRGNFPPRFSGLQFPNYSSELNVNALELDDSALYLCASGNLDGNQPQHFGDGTRLSIL.

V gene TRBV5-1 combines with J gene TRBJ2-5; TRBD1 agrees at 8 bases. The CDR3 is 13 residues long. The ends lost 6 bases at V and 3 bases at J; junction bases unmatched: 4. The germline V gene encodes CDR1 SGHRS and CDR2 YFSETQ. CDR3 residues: CASTVTGEETQYF. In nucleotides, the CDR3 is TGCGCCAGCACGGTGACAGGGGAAGAGACCCAGTACTTC.

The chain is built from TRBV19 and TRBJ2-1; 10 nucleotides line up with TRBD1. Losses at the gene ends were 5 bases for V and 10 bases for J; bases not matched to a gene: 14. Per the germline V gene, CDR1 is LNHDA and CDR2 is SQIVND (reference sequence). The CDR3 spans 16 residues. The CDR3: CASSFPGGTGVSEQFF. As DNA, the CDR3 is TGTGCCAGTAGTTTCCCCGGAGGGACAGGGGTAAGCGAGCAGTTCTTC. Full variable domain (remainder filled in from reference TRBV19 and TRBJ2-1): DGGITQSPKYLFRKEGQNVTLSCEQNLNHDAMYWYRQDPGQGLRLIYYSQIVNDFQKGDIAEGYSVSREKKESFPLTVTSAQKNPTAFYLCASSFPGGTGVSEQFFGPGTRLTVL.

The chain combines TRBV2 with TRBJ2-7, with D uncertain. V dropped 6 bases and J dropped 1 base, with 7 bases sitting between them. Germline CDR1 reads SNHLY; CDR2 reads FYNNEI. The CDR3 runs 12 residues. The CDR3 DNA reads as TGTGCCAGCAGCCTACTATCCTACGAGCAGTACTTC. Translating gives CASSLLSYEQYF.

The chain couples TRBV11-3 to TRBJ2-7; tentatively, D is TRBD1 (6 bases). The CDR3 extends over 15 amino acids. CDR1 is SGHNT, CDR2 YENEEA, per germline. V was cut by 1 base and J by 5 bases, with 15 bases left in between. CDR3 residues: CASSLGAGDTDEQYF. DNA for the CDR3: TGTGCCAGCAGCTTAGGGGCAGGGGACACAGACGAGCAGTACTTC.

CDR3 in DNA: TGTGCCAGCAGCCAAGATCAATTTCGGGGAATGAACACTGAAGCTTTCTTT. Protein: CASSQDQFRGMNTEAFF. The genes are TRBV14 and TRBJ1-1; D gene unclear. Germline V gene lookup returns CDR1 SGHDN and CDR2 FVKESK. V was clipped by 0 bases and J by 0 bases, with 14 bases between them. The CDR3 has 17 amino acids.

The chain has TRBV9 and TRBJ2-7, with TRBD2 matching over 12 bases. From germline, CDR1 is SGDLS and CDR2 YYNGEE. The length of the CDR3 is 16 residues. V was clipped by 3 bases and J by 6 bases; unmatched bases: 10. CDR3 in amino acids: CASSGVGTSGSLEQYF. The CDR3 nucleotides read TGTGCCAGCAGCGGGGTCGGGACTAGCGGGTCCCTCGAGCAGTACTTC. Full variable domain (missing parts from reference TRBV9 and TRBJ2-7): DSGVTQTPKHLITATGQRVTLRCSPRSGDLSVYWYQQSLDQGLQFLIQYYNGEERAKGNILERFSAQQFPDLHSELNLSSLELGDSALYFCASSGVGTSGSLEQYFGPGTRLTVT.

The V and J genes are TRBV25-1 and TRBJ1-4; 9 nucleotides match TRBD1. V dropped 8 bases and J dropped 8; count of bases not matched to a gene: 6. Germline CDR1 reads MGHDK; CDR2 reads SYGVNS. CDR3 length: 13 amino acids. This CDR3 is CASGGQGMEKLFF. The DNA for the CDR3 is TGTGCCAGCGGCGGACAGGGGATGGAAAAACTGTTTTTT.

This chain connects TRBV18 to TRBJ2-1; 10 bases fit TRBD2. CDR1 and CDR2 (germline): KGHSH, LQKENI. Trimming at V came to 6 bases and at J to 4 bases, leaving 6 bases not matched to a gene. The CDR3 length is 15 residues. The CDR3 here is CASSLLAGLYNEQFF. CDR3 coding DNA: TGTGCCAGCTCCCTACTAGCGGGACTTTACAATGAGCAGTTCTTC.

The CDR3 sequence: CASTPGLFGELFF. Here the CDR3 DNA reads TGTGCCAGTACCCCGGGCCTTTTCGGGGAGCTGTTTTTT. The chain recombines TRBV19 with TRBJ2-2; D uncertain. CDR3 size: 13 residues. The germline V gene has CDR1 LNHDA and CDR2 SQIVND (reference sequence). Trimming left V 7 bases short and J 7 bases short, with 13 bases between.

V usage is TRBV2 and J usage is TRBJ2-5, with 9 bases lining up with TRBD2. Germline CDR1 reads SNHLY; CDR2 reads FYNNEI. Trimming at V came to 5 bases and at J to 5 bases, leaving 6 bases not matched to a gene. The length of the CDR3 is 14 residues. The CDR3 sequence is CASSFSGSGETQYF. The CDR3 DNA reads TGTGCCAGCAGTTTTAGCGGGAGCGGGGAGACCCAGTACTTC.

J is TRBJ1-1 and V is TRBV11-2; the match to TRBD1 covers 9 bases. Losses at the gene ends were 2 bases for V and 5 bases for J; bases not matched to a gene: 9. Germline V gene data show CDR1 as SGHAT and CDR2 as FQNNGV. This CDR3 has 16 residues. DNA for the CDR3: TGTGCCAGCAGCTTATCCGGGACAGGGACGAGGACTGAAGCTTTCTTT. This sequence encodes CASSLSGTGTRTEAFF.

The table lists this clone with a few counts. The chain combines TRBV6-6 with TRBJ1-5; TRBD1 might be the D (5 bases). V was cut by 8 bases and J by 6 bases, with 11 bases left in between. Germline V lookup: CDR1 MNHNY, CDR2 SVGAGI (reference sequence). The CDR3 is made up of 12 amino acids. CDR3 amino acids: CASGPGPQPQHF. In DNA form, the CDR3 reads TGTGCCAGCGGTCCGGGGCCTCAGCCCCAGCATTTT.

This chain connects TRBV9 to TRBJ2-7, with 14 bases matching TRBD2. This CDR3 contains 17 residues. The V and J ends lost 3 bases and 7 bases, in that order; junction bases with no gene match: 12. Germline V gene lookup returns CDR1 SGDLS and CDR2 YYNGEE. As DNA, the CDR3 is TGTGCCAGCAGCGCCACGACTAGCGGGAGGGCCTCGGGTGAGCAGTACTTC. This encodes CASSATTSGRASGEQYF.

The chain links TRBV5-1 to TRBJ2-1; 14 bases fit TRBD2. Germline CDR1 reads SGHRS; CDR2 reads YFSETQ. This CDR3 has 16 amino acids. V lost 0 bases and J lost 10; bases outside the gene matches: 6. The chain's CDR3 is CASSLAGGLAGVEQFF. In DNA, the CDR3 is TGCGCCAGCAGCTTGGCCGGGGGACTAGCGGGAGTAGAGCAGTTCTTC.

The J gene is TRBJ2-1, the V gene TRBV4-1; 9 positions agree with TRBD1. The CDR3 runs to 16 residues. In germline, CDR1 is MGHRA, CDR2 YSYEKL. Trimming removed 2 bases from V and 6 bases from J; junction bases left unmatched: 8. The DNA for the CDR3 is TGCGCCAGCAGCCAACTCCCGGGACAGGGTTTCAATGAGCAGTTCTTC. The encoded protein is CASSQLPGQGFNEQFF.

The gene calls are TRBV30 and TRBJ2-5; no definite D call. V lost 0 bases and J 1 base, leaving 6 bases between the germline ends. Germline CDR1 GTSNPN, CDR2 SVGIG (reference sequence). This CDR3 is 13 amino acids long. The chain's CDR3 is CAWSVIFQETQYF. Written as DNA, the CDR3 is TGTGCCTGGAGTGTGATATTCCAAGAGACCCAGTACTTC.

The CDR3 spells CASSPHGTSGRYTQYF. DNA of the CDR3: TGTGCCAGCAGCCCTCACGGGACTAGCGGGAGATATACGCAGTATTTT. V usage is TRBV7-3 and J usage is TRBJ2-3, with 14 bases that match TRBD2. V shed 5 bases and J 7 bases; nucleotides not matched to a gene: 8. The CDR3 spans 16 residues. CDR1 is SGHTA, CDR2 FQGTGA, per germline.

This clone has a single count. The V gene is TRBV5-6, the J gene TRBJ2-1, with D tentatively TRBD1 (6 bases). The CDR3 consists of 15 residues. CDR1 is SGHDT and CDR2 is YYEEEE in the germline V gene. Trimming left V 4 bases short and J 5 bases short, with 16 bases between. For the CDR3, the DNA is TGTGCCAGCAGCAGGGCGGTGACAGGCCACAATGAGCAGTTCTTC. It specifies CASSRAVTGHNEQFF.

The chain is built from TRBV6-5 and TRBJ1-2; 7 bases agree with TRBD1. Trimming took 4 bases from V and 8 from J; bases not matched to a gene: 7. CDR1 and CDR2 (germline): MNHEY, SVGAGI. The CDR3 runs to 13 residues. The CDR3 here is CASSFDRDQGYTF. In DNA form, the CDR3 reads TGTGCCAGCAGTTTTGACAGGGATCAGGGCTACACCTTC.

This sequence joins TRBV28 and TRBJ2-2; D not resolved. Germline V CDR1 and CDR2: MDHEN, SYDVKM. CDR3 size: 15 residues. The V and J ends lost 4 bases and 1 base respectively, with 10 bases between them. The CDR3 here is CASSSELWNTGELFF. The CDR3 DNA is TGTGCCAGCAGTTCGGAGTTGTGGAACACCGGGGAGCTGTTTTTT.

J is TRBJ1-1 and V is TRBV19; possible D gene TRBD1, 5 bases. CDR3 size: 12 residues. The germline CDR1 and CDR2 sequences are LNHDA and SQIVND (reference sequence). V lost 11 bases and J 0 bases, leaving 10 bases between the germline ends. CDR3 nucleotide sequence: TGTGCCTCTGGGGCCCTGAACACTGAAGCTTTCTTT. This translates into CASGALNTEAFF.